This T cell receptor beta chain was sequenced for a study of blood T cells in healthy people across ages. A J-beta primer mix and a sample-barcoded 5' primer were used in a second PCR of about 7 to 12 cycles. TCRdb re-called the 5' RACE reads through MiXCR, storing one row per CDR3 protein. Of about 1.4 million distinct CDR3 sequences listed, 59% are singletons. The CDR3 is 17 residues long. Germline trimming cut 2 bases from V and 1 base from J; bases unmatched to any gene: 4. Germline assignment: CDR1 MGHRA and CDR2 YSYEKL. This clonotype was counted only a few times. The rearrangement uses TRBV4-1 and TRBJ2-2; 10 nucleotides agree with TRBD2. The specimen was blood. The source of this sequence is a man aged 18 to 29 in good health. For the CDR3, the DNA is TGCGCCAGCAGCCAAATAAGGACTAGCGGGAACACCGGGGAGCTGTTTTTT. Its translation: CASSQIRTSGNTGELFF.